This note documents a single TCR beta chain sequence. Its antigen is currently unknown. The entry originates in a study of somatic mutations in cytotoxic T cells in rheumatoid arthritis. Study overall: Flow sorting of some V beta antibody-stained T cells reached nearly 100% purity, with V beta1+ cells also TCRB-sequenced.

CD4+ and CD8+ cells were isolated by positive magnetic bead selection, with purity checked by flow cytometry. This CDR3 comprises 14 residues. Germline values: CDR1 GTSNPN, CDR2 SVGIG (reference sequence). V lost 5 bases and J lost 4; bases outside the gene matches: 8. Whole-study results and caveats: The study found CD8+ clonality increased with age in rheumatoid arthritis patients, not healthy controls.

Authors' processing steps: Patient CD8+ clones larger than 1% rarely matched published virus-specific TCRB sequences. Clones were sequenced by immunoSEQ multiplex PCR, and TCRdb holds only the in-frame ones, with some missing. V and J calls and clone size follow that table, whereas D and trimming were derived from the DNA. The sample lists 20,000 or so clones, approximately 75% occurring once. The J gene is TRBJ1-3, the V gene TRBV30; TRBD1 matches at 7 bases. The TCR originated in an adult with rheumatoid arthritis. The sequenced material came from CD8+ T cells sorted from blood. This chain's CDR3 is CAWATGIGGNTIYF. The CDR3 region has the DNA TGTGCCTGGGCGACAGGGATTGGCGGAAACACCATATATTTT.